A selection of T cell receptor beta chains follows, all from one sample in a study of blood T cell repertoires in COVID-19. Here immunoSEQ multiplex PCR was the method, and the copy in TCRdb shows in-frame clones only, minus some. The sample holds hundreds of thousands of clones; 85% to 90% are singletons and the top ten take about 6%. Sequenced material: peripheral blood. All receptors come from a woman between 50 and 59 years old with COVID-19, enrolled during active disease. Each CDR3 is given with its conserved first and last residue. A D gene is named only where the DNA matches it firmly. Expanded clones get a size class; other rows say once, few or many, or leave the size out.

clone_size | d_call | j_call | v_call | cdr3_aa | cdr3_nt
NA | NA | TRBJ2-1 | TRBV5-1 | CASSLAGVRNEQFF | TGCGCCAGCAGCTTGGCGGGAGTTCGCAATGAGCAGTTCTTC
NA | NA | TRBJ2-5 | TRBV6-5 | CASSYSTFGGETQYF | TGTGCCAGCAGTTACTCCACTTTCGGGGGAGAGACCCAGTACTTC
many | TRBD2 | TRBJ2-2 | TRBV2 | CASRTSGGNTGELFF | TGTGCCAGCAGGACTAGCGGGGGGAACACCGGGGAGCTGTTTTTT
NA | TRBD2 | TRBJ2-5 | TRBV4-1 | CASSRAGLEQETQYF | TGCGCCAGCAGCCGAGCGGGACTAGAGCAAGAGACCCAGTACTTC
NA | TRBD1 | TRBJ2-1 | TRBV19 | CASSYRGPVYNEQFF | TGTGCCAGTAGTTACAGGGGGCCAGTCTACAATGAGCAGTTCTTC
NA | TRBD1 | TRBJ1-5 | TRBV14 | CASSQGQGNQPQHF | TGTGCCAGCAGCCAGGGACAGGGCAATCAGCCCCAGCATTTT
NA | NA | TRBJ1-1 | TRBV19 | CASSIGHENTEAFF | TGTGCCAGTAGTATTGGACACGAAAACACTGAAGCTTTCTTT
NA | TRBD1 | TRBJ2-3 | TRBV19 | CASRTRQGTDTQYF | TGTGCCAGTAGGACAAGACAGGGGACAGATACGCAGTATTTT
NA | TRBD1 | TRBJ2-1 | TRBV19 | CASSRDSYNEQFF | TGTGCCAGTAGTAGGGACAGCTACAATGAGCAGTTCTTC
NA | TRBD1 | TRBJ2-2 | TRBV7-2 | CASSSPGQVSGELFF | TGTGCCAGCAGCTCACCGGGACAGGTGTCCGGGGAGCTGTTTTTT
NA | TRBD2 | TRBJ2-7 | TRBV7-2 | CASSLSAGGSYEQYF | TGTGCCAGCAGCTTAAGTGCGGGAGGTTCCTACGAGCAGTACTTC